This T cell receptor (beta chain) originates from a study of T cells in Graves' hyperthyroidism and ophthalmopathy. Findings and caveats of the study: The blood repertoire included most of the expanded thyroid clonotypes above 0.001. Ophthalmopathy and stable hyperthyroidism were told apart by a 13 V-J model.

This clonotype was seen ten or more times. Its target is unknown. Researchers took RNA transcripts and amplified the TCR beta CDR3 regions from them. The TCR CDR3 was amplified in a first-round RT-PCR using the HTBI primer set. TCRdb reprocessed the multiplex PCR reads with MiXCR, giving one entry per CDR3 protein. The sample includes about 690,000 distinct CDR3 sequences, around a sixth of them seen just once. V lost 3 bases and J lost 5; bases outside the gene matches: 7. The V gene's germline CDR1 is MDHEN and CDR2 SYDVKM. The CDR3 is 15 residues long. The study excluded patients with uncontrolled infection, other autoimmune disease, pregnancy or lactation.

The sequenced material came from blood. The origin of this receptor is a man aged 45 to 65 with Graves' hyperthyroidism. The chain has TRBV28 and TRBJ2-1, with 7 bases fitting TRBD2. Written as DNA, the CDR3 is TGTGCCAGCAGTTTTCCCGGGAGGATCAACAATGAGCAGTTCTTC. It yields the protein CASSFPGRINNEQFF. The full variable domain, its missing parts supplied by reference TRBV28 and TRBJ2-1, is DVKVTQSSRYLVKRTGEKVFLECVQDMDHENMFWYRQDPGLGLRLIYFSYDVKMKEKGDIPEGYSVSREKKERFSLILESASTNQTSMYLCASSFPGRINNEQFFGPGTRLTVL.